This T cell receptor (beta chain) was captured by sequencing in a study of monozygotic twins with inflammatory bowel disease. Study-level results: Limited power may explain why concordant and discordant twins showed no difference in repertoire similarity.

As for this clonotype: Its antigen is undetermined.

Whole blood that had not undergone T cell sorting provided the isolated total RNA. Incorporation of UMIs carrying a 6-nucleotide sample barcode was performed by template switching. TCRdb reprocessed the 5' RACE reads and reports one entry per CDR3 protein, with no DNA. The ten top clones account for roughly 2%, within a sample of roughly 330,000 distinct CDR3 sequences. Germline values: CDR1 MNHEY, CDR2 SMNVEV (reference sequence). This CDR3 region has 11 residues. The sequence derives from a human donor with ulcerative colitis or Crohn's disease, or a healthy co-twin of an affected twin (not recorded which). The rearrangement links TRBV27 to TRBJ2-7. Sample: blood. The CDR3 reads CASSRRGEQYF.